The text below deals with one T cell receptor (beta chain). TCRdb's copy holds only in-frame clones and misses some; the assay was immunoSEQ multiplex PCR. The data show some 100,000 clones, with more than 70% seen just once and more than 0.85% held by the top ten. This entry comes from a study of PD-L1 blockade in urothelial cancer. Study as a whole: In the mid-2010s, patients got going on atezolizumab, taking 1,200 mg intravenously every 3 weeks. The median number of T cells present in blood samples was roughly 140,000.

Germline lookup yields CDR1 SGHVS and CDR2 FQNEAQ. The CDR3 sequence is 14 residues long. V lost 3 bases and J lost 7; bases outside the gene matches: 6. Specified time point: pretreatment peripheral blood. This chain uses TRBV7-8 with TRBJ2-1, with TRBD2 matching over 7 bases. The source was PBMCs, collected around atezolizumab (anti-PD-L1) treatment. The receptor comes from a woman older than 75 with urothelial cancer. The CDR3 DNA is TGTGCCAGCAGCTTGTGGGAGGGTCAGAATGAGCAGTTCTTC. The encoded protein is CASSLWEGQNEQFF.